The clone carrying this T cell receptor beta chain is a singleton in its sample. The data belong to a study of blood T cells in healthy people across ages. It was with a sample-barcoded 5' primer and a J-beta primer mix that a second PCR of about 7 to 12 cycles was run. TCRdb re-analysed the 5' RACE reads in MiXCR, keeping a single row per CDR3 protein. The data show some 920,000 distinct CDR3 sequences, with approximately 50% seen just once and about 22% held by the top ten. V dropped 1 base and J dropped 13; count of bases not matched to a gene: 16. CDR1 and CDR2 (germline): KGHSH, LQKENI. The CDR3 consists of 16 residues.

The sample taken for sequencing was blood. The sequence came from a woman aged 60 to 75 in good health. This chain links TRBV18 with TRBJ2-4, with TRBD1 matching 7 bases. CDR3 coding DNA: TGTGCCAGCTCACCACGACAGGGTACCGGTGGGAGAGAGCAGTACTTC. Its protein is CASSPRQGTGGREQYF.